The 3 T cell receptor beta chains reported below all come from one sample, sequenced in a study of post-analysis software for immune sequencing data. Overall study findings and caveats: There were about 5 TRBV segments more frequent in patients than controls, and TRBV5-6, TRBV5-1 and TRBV20-1 were among them.

Antigen specificity for these receptors is unknown. Unique molecular identifiers were present in the TCR beta cDNA libraries. MiXCR was run by TCRdb on the PCR reads, yielding one entry per CDR3 protein. The table includes hundreds of thousands of distinct CDR3 sequences, approximately 57% detected once. Input material: blood. Every receptor here comes from a girl between 5 and 17 years old with multiple sclerosis.

J is TRBJ2-3 and V is TRBV5-1, with a possible D match to TRBD2 (5 bases). The germline CDR1 and CDR2 sequences are SGHRS and YFSETQ. The CDR3 length is 15 residues. V lost 1 base and J lost 4, with 13 bases in between. In DNA, the CDR3 is TGCGCCAGCAGCTTGCTTGTGCAGGAGGCAGATACGCAGTATTTT. Residues: CASSLLVQEADTQYF.

The table lists this clonotype with a few counts. CDR3 DNA sequence: TGTGCCAGCAGCCCATTACAGGGGGAAAGGCAGGACGAGCAGTACTTC. Translation: CASSPLQGERQDEQYF. The chain links TRBV5-6 to TRBJ2-4; the match to TRBD1 covers 8 bases. The J call may be wrong; the DNA end is better matched by TRBJ2-7. Germline V gene data show CDR1 as SGHDT and CDR2 as YYEEEE. This CDR3 region has 16 residues.

The rearrangement uses TRBV29-1 and TRBJ2-3; D may be TRBD2 (6 bases). The V gene's germline CDR1 is SQVTM and CDR2 ANQGSEA. Trimming took 1 base from V and 5 from J, leaving 13 bases between them. The CDR3 sequence is 14 residues long. The CDR3 sequence is CSVEGERVGDTQYF. The CDR3 coding sequence is TGCAGCGTTGAAGGGGAGCGGGTAGGAGATACGCAGTATTTT.